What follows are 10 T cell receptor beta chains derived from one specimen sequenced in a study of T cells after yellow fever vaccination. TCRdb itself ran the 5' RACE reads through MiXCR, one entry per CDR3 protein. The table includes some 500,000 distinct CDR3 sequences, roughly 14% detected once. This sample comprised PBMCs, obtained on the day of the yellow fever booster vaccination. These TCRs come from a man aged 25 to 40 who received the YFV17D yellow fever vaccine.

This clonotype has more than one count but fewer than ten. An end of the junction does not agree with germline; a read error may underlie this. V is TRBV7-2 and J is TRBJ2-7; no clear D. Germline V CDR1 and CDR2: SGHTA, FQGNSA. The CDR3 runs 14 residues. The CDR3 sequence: CASSLEALLYGQYF. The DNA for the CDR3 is TGTGCCAGCAGCTTAGAGGCATTACTCTACGGGCAGTACTTC.

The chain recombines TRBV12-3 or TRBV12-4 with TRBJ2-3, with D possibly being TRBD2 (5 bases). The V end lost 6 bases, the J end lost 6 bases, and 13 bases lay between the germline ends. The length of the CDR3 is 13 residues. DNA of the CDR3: TGTGCCAGCAGCTTCCGATCGGGGGATACGCAGTATTTT. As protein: CASSFRSGDTQYF.

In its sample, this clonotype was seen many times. For the CDR3, the DNA is TGTGCCAGCAGTTACTACAGGGGGAGATCGGGGAACAATGAGCAGTTCTTC. The encoded protein is CASSYYRGRSGNNEQFF. This chain uses TRBV6-2 or TRBV6-3 with TRBJ2-1; 8 bases line up with TRBD1. The CDR3 spans 17 residues. Trimming at V came to 1 base and at J to 5 bases, leaving 10 bases not matched to a gene. Per the germline V gene, CDR1 is MNHEY and CDR2 is SVGEGT.

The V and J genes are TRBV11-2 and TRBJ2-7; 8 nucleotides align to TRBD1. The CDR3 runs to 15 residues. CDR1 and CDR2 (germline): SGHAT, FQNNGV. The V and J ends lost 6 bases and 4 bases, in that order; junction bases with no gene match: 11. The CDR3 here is CASRTPGGRLYEQYF. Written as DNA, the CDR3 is TGTGCCAGCAGGACCCCAGGGGGCCGTCTATACGAGCAGTACTTC.

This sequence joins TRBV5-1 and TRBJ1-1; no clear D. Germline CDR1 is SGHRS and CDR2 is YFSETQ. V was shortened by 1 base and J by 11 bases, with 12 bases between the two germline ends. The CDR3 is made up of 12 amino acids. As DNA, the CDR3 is TGCGCCAGCAGCTTGTCTCCGGAGACGGCTTTCTTT. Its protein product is CASSLSPETAFF.

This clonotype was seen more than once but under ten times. The CDR3 spells CASSGAAGSYNEQFF. The CDR3 DNA reads TGTGCCAGCAGTGGTGCTGCGGGCTCCTACAATGAGCAGTTCTTC. V usage is TRBV6-2 or TRBV6-3 and J usage is TRBJ2-1, with D perhaps matching TRBD2 (5 bases). The V end lost 5 bases, the J end lost 0 bases, and 11 bases lay between the germline ends. CDR3 length equals 15 residues. The V gene's germline CDR1 is MNHEY and CDR2 SVGEGT.

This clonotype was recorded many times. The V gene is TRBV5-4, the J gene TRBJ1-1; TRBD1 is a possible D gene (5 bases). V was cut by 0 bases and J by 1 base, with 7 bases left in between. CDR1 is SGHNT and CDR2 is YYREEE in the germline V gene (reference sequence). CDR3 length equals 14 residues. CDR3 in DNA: TGTGCCAGCAGCTTGGTAGGGACGAACACTGAAGCTTTCTTT. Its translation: CASSLVGTNTEAFF. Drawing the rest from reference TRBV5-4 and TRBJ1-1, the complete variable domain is ETGVTQSPTHLIKTRGQQVTLRCSSQSGHNTVSWYQQALGQGPQFIFQYYREEENGRGNFPPRFSGLQFPNYSSELNVNALELDDSALYLCASSLVGTNTEAFFGQGTRLTVV.

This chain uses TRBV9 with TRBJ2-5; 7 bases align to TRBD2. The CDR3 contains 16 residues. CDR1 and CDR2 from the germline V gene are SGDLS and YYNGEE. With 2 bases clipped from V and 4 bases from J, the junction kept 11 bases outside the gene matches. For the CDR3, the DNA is TGTGCCAGCAGCGTGGGCGGTGGCGGGAGTGGAGAGACCCAGTACTTC. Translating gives CASSVGGGGSGETQYF.

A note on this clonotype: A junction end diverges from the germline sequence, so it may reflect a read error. The CDR3 here is CASSLDVLAGSNEQFF. DNA of the CDR3: TGTGCTAGCAGCTTAGACGTCCTAGCGGGAAGCAATGAGCAGTTCTTC. The chain joins TRBV7-7 to TRBJ2-1; 9 positions match TRBD2. CDR1 SSHAT and CDR2 FNYEAQ come from the germline V gene (reference sequence). The CDR3 is 16 amino acids.

CDR3 coding DNA: TGTGCCACCGGGCAGCATACCGGGGAGCTGTTTTTT. This encodes CATGQHTGELFF. The J gene is TRBJ2-2, the V gene TRBV6-2 or TRBV6-3; D uncertain. Germline-derived CDR1 and CDR2 are MNHEY and SVGEGT. CDR3 size: 12 residues. V was shortened by 10 bases and J by 5 bases, with 11 bases between the two germline ends.